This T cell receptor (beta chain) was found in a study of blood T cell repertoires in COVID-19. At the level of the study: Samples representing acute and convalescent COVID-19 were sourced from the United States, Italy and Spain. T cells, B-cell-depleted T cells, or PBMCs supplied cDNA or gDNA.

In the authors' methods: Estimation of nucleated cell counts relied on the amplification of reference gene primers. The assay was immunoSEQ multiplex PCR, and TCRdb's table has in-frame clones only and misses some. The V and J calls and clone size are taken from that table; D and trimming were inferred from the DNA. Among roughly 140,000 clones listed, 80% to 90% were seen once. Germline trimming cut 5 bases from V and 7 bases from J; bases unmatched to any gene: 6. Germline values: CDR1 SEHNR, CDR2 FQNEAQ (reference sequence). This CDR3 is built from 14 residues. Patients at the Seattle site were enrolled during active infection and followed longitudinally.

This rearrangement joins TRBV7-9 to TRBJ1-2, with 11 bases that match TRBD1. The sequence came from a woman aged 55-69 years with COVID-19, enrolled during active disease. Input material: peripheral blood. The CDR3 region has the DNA TGTGCCAGCAGCATCGGACAGGGGGCTGGTGGCTACACCTTC. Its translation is CASSIGQGAGGYTF.